The 29 T cell receptor beta chains in this list originate from one sample, sequenced in a study of Graves' ophthalmopathy and Graves' hyperthyroidism. TCR beta CDR3 regions were amplified from RNA transcripts. RT-PCR was first run with HTBI primers, then multiplex PCR in a second round. TCRdb re-called the multiplex PCR reads with MiXCR, one entry per CDR3 protein. The sample includes about 370,000 distinct CDR3 sequences, approximately 17% of them seen just once. The sequencing input was peripheral blood. The source is an adult woman with stable Graves' hyperthyroidism.

This clonotype was counted only a few times. The rearrangement links TRBV12-3 or TRBV12-4 to TRBJ2-5; 8 bases fit TRBD1. There are 14 residues in the CDR3. The ends lost 5 bases at V and 5 bases at J; junction bases unmatched: 7. CDR3 region: CASSPDRVGETQYF. For the CDR3, the DNA is TGTGCCAGCAGTCCGGACAGGGTTGGGGAGACCCAGTACTTC.

This clonotype was counted ten times or more. V gene TRBV12-5 combines with J gene TRBJ1-1; D gene ambiguous. Germline-derived CDR1 and CDR2 are LGHNT and FRNRAP. Trimming pared 5 bases from V and 12 bases from J, leaving 16 bases between. The CDR3 is 12 residues long. CDR3 sequence reads: CASGMGSFGSFF. The CDR3 DNA reads as TGTGCTAGTGGTATGGGGAGTTTTGGTTCTTTCTTT.

This clonotype has a count of ten or more. The rearrangement joins TRBV6-5 to TRBJ2-7; TRBD2 agrees at 9 bases. The CDR3 contains 13 residues. Germline lookup yields CDR1 MNHEY and CDR2 SVGAGI. Germline trimming cut 4 bases from V and 2 bases from J; bases unmatched to any gene: 0. The CDR3 sequence is CASSSSGTYEQYF. DNA for the CDR3: TGTGCCAGCAGTTCTAGCGGGACCTACGAGCAGTACTTC.

This clonotype was observed at least ten times. The chain recombines TRBV25-1 with TRBJ2-7; 7 nucleotides match TRBD1. Looked up from germline, CDR1 is MGHDK and CDR2 is SYGVNS. There are 17 residues in the CDR3. J lost 1 base, V lost 2 bases, and 11 bases had no gene match. The CDR3 sequence: CASSETTGIGVSYEQYF. Written as DNA, the CDR3 is TGTGCCAGCAGTGAAACGACAGGGATTGGTGTATCCTACGAGCAGTACTTC.

The chain links TRBV5-1 to TRBJ1-2; D gene uncertain. The CDR3 runs 12 residues. Germline CDR1 reads SGHRS; CDR2 reads YFSETQ. V was pared by 5 bases and J by 2 bases, with 7 bases between. Here the CDR3 reads CASSAANYGYTF. DNA for the CDR3: TGCGCCAGCAGTGCCGCAAACTATGGCTACACCTTC.

This clonotype was detected ten times or more. The J gene is TRBJ1-2, the V gene TRBV5-1; 8 nucleotides match TRBD1. The CDR3 length is 14 residues. The V segment lost 2 bases and the J segment 3 bases; nucleotides outside the gene matches: 3. Germline values: CDR1 SGHRS, CDR2 YFSETQ. As DNA, the CDR3 is TGCGCCAGCAGCTTCCCGGGACAGGACTATGGCTACACCTTC. It translates to CASSFPGQDYGYTF.

This clonotype was picked up many times. This chain uses TRBV28 with TRBJ2-7; the match to TRBD2 covers 10 bases. Germline V gene data show CDR1 as MDHEN and CDR2 as SYDVKM. Unmatched junction bases numbered 16, after V lost 7 bases and J lost 1 base. The CDR3 contains 18 residues. CDR3 coding DNA: TGTGCCAGCACCCCCTCGGGACTAGCGTATATTTTTTCCTACGAGCAGTACTTC. As protein: CASTPSGLAYIFSYEQYF.

The table lists this clonotype with many counts. The chain has TRBV20-1 and TRBJ1-1; a weak D match, TRBD1 (6 bases). V dropped 3 bases and J dropped 4 bases, with 12 bases sitting between them. From germline, CDR1 is DFQATT and CDR2 SNEGSKA (reference sequence). The CDR3 extends over 13 amino acids. CDR3 coding DNA: TGCAGTGCTAGGGGGGCAGGGACCACTGAAGCTTTCTTT. It encodes CSARGAGTTEAFF.

The CDR3 nucleotides read TGCAGTGCTAGAGATTGGGGACTTATGTCCCCGAACACTGAAGCTTTCTTT. Translated, it gives CSARDWGLMSPNTEAFF. The gene calls are TRBV20-1 and TRBJ1-1, with a tentative D call TRBD1 (5 bases). The CDR3 is 17 residues long. Germline CDR1 reads DFQATT; CDR2 reads SNEGSKA (reference sequence). Trimming took 0 bases from V and 1 from J, leaving 18 bases between them.

This clonotype was detected ten times or more. The chain recombines TRBV5-1 with TRBJ2-7, with 10 positions matching TRBD2. Germline V lookup: CDR1 SGHRS, CDR2 YFSETQ. The CDR3 contains 16 residues. V lost 1 base and J lost 0; bases outside the gene matches: 4. Here the CDR3 reads CASSLTSGASSYEQYF. DNA for the CDR3: TGCGCCAGCAGCTTGACTAGCGGGGCTAGCTCCTACGAGCAGTACTTC.

The rearrangement uses TRBV14 and TRBJ1-3; D is perhaps TRBD1 (5 bases). V was shortened by 1 base and J by 2 bases, with 9 bases between the two germline ends. Germline assignment: CDR1 SGHDN and CDR2 FVKESK. This CDR3 comprises 15 residues. In DNA, the CDR3 is TGTGCCAGCAGCCAAGTGCAGGGTCCTGGAAACACCATATATTTT. Translated, it gives CASSQVQGPGNTIYF.

This clonotype was recorded at least ten times. This chain connects TRBV6-1 to TRBJ2-2; TRBD1 matches at 9 bases. Germline assignment: CDR1 MNHNS and CDR2 SASEGT. V dropped 4 bases and J dropped 7; count of bases not matched to a gene: 4. The CDR3 consists of 14 residues. In nucleotides, the CDR3 is TGTGCCAGCAGTGTCGACAGGGGGATCGGGGAGCTGTTTTTT. Amino acids: CASSVDRGIGELFF.

V is TRBV7-9 and J is TRBJ2-7, with 7 bases identical to TRBD1. V trimming: 6 bases; J trimming: 5 bases; junction bases outside the gene matches: 7. Germline assignment: CDR1 SEHNR and CDR2 FQNEAQ (reference sequence). This CDR3 region has 13 residues. Here the CDR3 reads CASRMDRMNEQYF. The CDR3 bases are TGTGCCAGCAGAATGGACAGGATGAACGAGCAGTACTTC.

The chain links TRBV6-1 to TRBJ2-7; D is unresolved. The CDR3 runs to 15 residues. V lost 4 bases and J 2 bases, leaving 15 bases between the germline ends. Germline V CDR1 and CDR2: MNHNS, SASEGT. As DNA, the CDR3 is TGTGCCAGCAGTGGACGGCGCATCCCACCCTACGAGCAGTACTTC. Its translation is CASSGRRIPPYEQYF.

This clonotype has only a few counts. Just one base apart from a much larger clone, this may be a read error. As the CDR3 is not closed by the conserved phenylalanine or tryptophan, this likely results from a read error. This chain uses TRBV5-1 with TRBJ2-7; tentatively, D is TRBD2 (6 bases). V lost 1 base and J 4 bases, leaving 9 bases between the germline ends. CDR3 length: 13 residues. The germline V gene encodes CDR1 SGHRS and CDR2 YFSETQ. The CDR3 DNA is TGCGCCAGCAGCTTGTGGGGGGAATACGAGCAGTACTTG. Translation gives CASSLWGEYEQYL.

In this sample, this clonotype turned up many times. The chain combines TRBV20-1 with TRBJ2-7; 9 nucleotides agree with TRBD1. Germline-derived CDR1 and CDR2 are DFQATT and SNEGSKA (reference sequence). CDR3 length: 16 residues. The V segment lost 0 bases and the J segment 2 bases; nucleotides outside the gene matches: 8. The CDR3 DNA reads TGCAGTGCTAGAGATTTCAACGGGGACAGGGCCTACGAGCAGTACTTC. Encoded protein: CSARDFNGDRAYEQYF.

This clonotype was counted ten times or more. The V gene is TRBV5-1, the J gene TRBJ1-1; 7 bases align to TRBD1. The ends lost 3 bases at V and 2 bases at J; junction bases unmatched: 1. Looked up from germline, CDR1 is SGHRS and CDR2 is YFSETQ. The CDR3 spans 13 residues. The CDR3 here is CASSWDSNTEAFF. CDR3 nucleotides: TGCGCCAGCAGCTGGGACAGCAACACTGAAGCTTTCTTT.

This clonotype was detected ten times or more. The chain carries TRBV13 and TRBJ2-7, with D possibly matching TRBD1 (5 bases). The CDR3 is made up of 13 amino acids. CDR1 and CDR2 (germline): PRHDT, FYEKMQ (reference sequence). V was trimmed by 5 bases and J by 1 base, leaving 9 bases between them. The CDR3 DNA reads TGTGCCAGCAGCCCTAGACAGTCCTACGAGCAGTACTTC. As protein: CASSPRQSYEQYF.

This clonotype was detected a few times. The genes are TRBV3-1 and TRBJ2-5; D might be TRBD2 (5 bases). Trimming took 1 base from V and 5 from J, leaving 17 bases between them. The CDR3 totals 16 residues. Germline V gene data show CDR1 as LGHDT and CDR2 as YNNKEL (reference sequence). CDR3 coding DNA: TGTGCCAGCAGCCAAGGGACTTCTGCTTCCGGGGAGACCCAGTACTTC. Encoded protein: CASSQGTSASGETQYF.

This clonotype came up many times. DNA of the CDR3: TGTGCCAGCAGTTACCGCAGGGACCAAGAGACCCAGTACTTC. This encodes CASSYRRDQETQYF. This chain uses TRBV6-2 or TRBV6-3 with TRBJ2-5; maybe TRBD1 (5 bases). The V end was cut by 2 bases, the J end by 0 bases, with 7 bases between. The germline V gene has CDR1 MNHEY and CDR2 SVGEGT. The CDR3 consists of 14 residues.

The chain links TRBV28 to TRBJ2-2; D might be TRBD1 or TRBD2, each matching 5 bases. This CDR3 has 15 residues. The V and J ends lost 6 bases and 2 bases respectively, with 13 bases between them. The germline gives CDR1 MDHEN, CDR2 SYDVKM. Here the CDR3 DNA reads TGTGCCAGCAGCCTCCCGGGGACCAACACCGGGGAGCTGTTTTTT. Its translation: CASSLPGTNTGELFF.

The chain combines TRBV30 with TRBJ2-7; 10 bases map to TRBD2. V was pared by 0 bases and J by 2 bases, with 7 bases of the junction left unmatched. CDR3 size: 16 residues. CDR1 and CDR2 (germline): GTSNPN, SVGIG (reference sequence). CDR3 sequence (DNA): TGTGCCTGGAGTGTACCTCAACTAGCGGGGACCTACGAGCAGTACTTC. It encodes CAWSVPQLAGTYEQYF.

The sample holds many counts of this clonotype. This chain uses TRBV11-2 with TRBJ2-5, with 10 bases identical to TRBD2. Trimming cost V 5 bases and J 2 bases; bases outside gene matches: 14. Germline V gene sequence: CDR1 SGHAT, CDR2 FQNNGV. The CDR3 totals 18 residues. Here the CDR3 DNA reads TGTGCCAGCAGCATCGGAACTAGCGGGACCCCTGGTCAAGAGACCCAGTACTTC. It yields the protein CASSIGTSGTPGQETQYF.

This clonotype was observed a few times. This chain joins TRBV5-5 and TRBJ2-4, with a tentative D call TRBD2 (6 bases). CDR3 length: 15 amino acids. The V end lost 2 bases, the J end lost 6 bases, and 15 bases lay between the germline ends. Germline loops: CDR1 SGHKS, CDR2 YYEKEE (reference sequence). The CDR3 sequence: CASSFTGTQINIQYF. The DNA of the CDR3 is TGTGCCAGCAGCTTTACCGGGACTCAGATAAACATTCAGTACTTC.

This clonotype occurred a few times. The chain uses TRBV6-5 and TRBJ1-6; tentatively, D is TRBD1 (6 bases). Per the germline V gene, CDR1 is MNHEY and CDR2 is SVGAGI. The CDR3 is made up of 14 amino acids. V lost 2 bases and J lost 7, with 9 bases in between. Written as DNA, the CDR3 is TGTGCCAGCAGTTACCGGGACACGAATTCACCCCTCCACTTT. Translation: CASSYRDTNSPLHF.

This clonotype showed up just a few times. The chain uses TRBV10-1 and TRBJ2-2; TRBD2 aligns across 10 bases. CDR3 size: 16 residues. The trim removed 3 bases at V and 6 bases at J, leaving 7 bases unmatched. CDR1 and CDR2 (germline): WNHNN, SYGVQD (reference sequence). The CDR3 DNA sequence: TGCGCCAGCAGTGAAGTTTCAAGCGGGAGGGCCGGGGAGCTGTTTTTT. Protein product: CASSEVSSGRAGELFF.

V and J are TRBV19 and TRBJ2-2; TRBD2 matches 10 bases. V gave up 2 bases and J gave up 1 base; unmatched junction bases: 4. This CDR3 has 17 residues. The germline V gene has CDR1 LNHDA and CDR2 SQIVND (reference sequence). CDR3 region: CASSISGTSVNTGELFF. The CDR3 DNA follows: TGTGCCAGTAGTATATCAGGGACTAGCGTGAACACCGGGGAGCTGTTTTTT.

This clonotype was detected ten times or more. The chain has TRBV12-5 and TRBJ2-7; no clear D. Germline V CDR1 and CDR2: LGHNT, FRNRAP. CDR3 length equals 11 residues. V was cut by 6 bases and J by 5 bases, with 8 bases left in between. CDR3 protein: CASGATHEQYF. The CDR3 bases are TGTGCTAGTGGAGCGACCCACGAGCAGTACTTC.

A note on this clonotype: With a much larger clone just one base away, this may be a read error. The V gene is TRBV6-5, the J gene TRBJ1-1, with a tentative D call TRBD1 (5 bases). The CDR3 covers 10 residues. The germline V gene encodes CDR1 MNHEY and CDR2 SVGAGI. For the CDR3, the DNA is TGTGCCAGCGGGACCCCTGAAGCTGTCTTT. It yields the protein CASGTPEAVF.